One sample yielded the 13 T cell receptor beta chains listed below, sequenced in a study of molecular identifiers for immune sequencing clone quantification. TCRdb reprocessed the PCR reads via MiXCR and lists one record per CDR3 protein. The sample comprises 85,000 to 90,000 distinct CDR3 sequences, 15% to 20% of which are singletons, and 0.7% to 0.95% rests with the top ten. Sequencing was carried out using naive CD8+ T cells from blood, with Jurkat cell RNA spiked in. Indicated subset: FACS-sorted CD8+CD4-CCR7+CD45RA+ naive T cells. The origin of the receptors is a human donor in good health. Some libraries in this study had Jurkat cell RNA spiked in.

In this sample, this clonotype turned up many times. V and J are TRBV6-5 and TRBJ1-1; D is perhaps TRBD1 (5 bases). V lost 9 bases and J 8 bases, leaving 19 bases between the germline ends. The CDR3 loop spans 13 amino acids. Germline lookup yields CDR1 MNHEY and CDR2 SVGAGI. CDR3 nucleotides: TGTGCCAGTGGTCGGACACACCTTTTGGAAGCTTTCTTT. This translates into CASGRTHLLEAFF.

As regards this clonotype: A much larger clone lies a single base off, so this may be a read error. V is TRBV3-1 and J is TRBJ2-1; 11 bases line up with TRBD2. Germline V gene data show CDR1 as LGHDT and CDR2 as YNNKEL (reference sequence). This CDR3 spans 17 amino acids. The CDR3 sequence: CANSQHDSGGAYNEQFF. CDR3 nucleotide sequence: TGTGCCAACAGCCAACATGATAGCGGGGGGGCCTACAATGAGCAGTTCTTC.

J is TRBJ2-3 and V is TRBV5-1; 11 positions agree with TRBD1. Trimming at V came to 4 bases and at J to 4 bases, leaving 11 bases not matched to a gene. The CDR3 has 17 residues. CDR1 and CDR2 from the germline V gene are SGHRS and YFSETQ. CDR3 bases: TGCGCCAGCAGCACGAACCTGGACAGGGGGCTGGCAGATACGCAGTATTTT. This gives the protein CASSTNLDRGLADTQYF. Using reference TRBV5-1 and TRBJ2-3 for the parts outside the CDR3, the full variable domain is KAGVTQTPRYLIKTRGQQVTLSCSPISGHRSVSWYQQTPGQGLQFLFEYFSETQRNKGNFPGRFSGRQFSNSRSEMNVSTLELGDSALYLCASSTNLDRGLADTQYFGPGTRLTVL.

Details on this clonotype: This clone may be a read error of a much larger clone one base away. The chain employs TRBV28 and TRBJ1-5; tentatively, D is TRBD1 (6 bases). CDR3 size: 12 residues. The germline CDR1 and CDR2 sequences are MDHEN and SYDVKM. CDR3 bases: TGTGGTTGGGGGGCAAACAATCAGCCCCAGCATTTT. Translated: CGWGANNQPQHF.

In this sample, this clonotype turned up many times. The chain couples TRBV19 to TRBJ2-7, with 7 bases that match TRBD1. Germline lookup yields CDR1 LNHDA and CDR2 SQIVND (reference sequence). There are 12 residues in the CDR3. J was trimmed by 0 bases and V by 10 bases; bases with no gene match: 3. CDR3 sequence reads: CATGTDSYEQYF. The CDR3 DNA sequence: TGTGCCACCGGGACAGACTCCTACGAGCAGTACTTC. Combining the CDR3 with reference TRBV19 and TRBJ2-7 gives the whole variable domain DGGITQSPKYLFRKEGQNVTLSCEQNLNHDAMYWYRQDPGQGLRLIYYSQIVNDFQKGDIAEGYSVSREKKESFPLTVTSAQKNPTAFYLCATGTDSYEQYFGPGTRLTVT.

This clonotype was observed many times. The chain combines TRBV27 with TRBJ1-1; maybe TRBD1 (6 bases). The CDR3 has 14 residues. Germline V lookup: CDR1 MNHEY, CDR2 SMNVEV (reference sequence). Trimming cost V 1 base and J 3 bases, with 9 bases left between them. As DNA, the CDR3 is TGTGCCAGCAGTTTATGGGCAGGGGACACTGAAGCTTTCTTT. Its translation is CASSLWAGDTEAFF.

This clonotype was counted at least ten times. The gene calls are TRBV20-1 and TRBJ2-5; D not resolved. V lost 6 bases, J lost 5 bases, and 25 bases lay in between. This CDR3 region has 16 residues. CDR1 DFQATT and CDR2 SNEGSKA come from the germline V gene (reference sequence). The CDR3 loop reads CSANRPRLSSQETQYF. The CDR3 DNA reads TGCAGTGCAAACCGCCCTCGCCTTTCAAGCCAGGAGACCCAGTACTTC.

This clonotype was seen repeatedly, ten times or more. Its ends do not fully match the called genes, so a read error is possible. The chain has TRBV6-2 or TRBV6-3 and TRBJ2-1; the D is unclear. The CDR3 totals 12 residues. Germline V gene lookup returns CDR1 MNHEY and CDR2 SVGEGT. The CDR3 here is CASSYSASTSVF. The DNA for the CDR3 is TGTGCCAGCAGTTATAGTGCCTCCACGAGTGTCTTC.

This clonotype has a count of ten or more. This chain connects TRBV20-1 to TRBJ1-4; weak D call: TRBD1 (5 bases). V lost 0 bases, J lost 11 bases, and 10 bases lay in between. Germline V gene lookup returns CDR1 DFQATT and CDR2 SNEGSKA (reference sequence). The CDR3 has 12 amino acids. The CDR3 nucleotides are TGCAGTGCTAGAGATTTGGGGGAGAAACTGTTTTTT. It yields the protein CSARDLGEKLFF.

As to this clonotype: A much larger clone lies a single base off, so this may be a read error. The genes are TRBV14 and TRBJ2-4; unclear D gene. Germline loops: CDR1 SGHDN, CDR2 FVKESK. The length of the CDR3 is 14 residues. The CDR3 sequence: CASSGNLAKHIQYF. The CDR3 region has the DNA TGTGCCAGCAGCGGGAACTTAGCCAAACACATTCAGTACTTC.

As regards this clonotype: A read error is possible here, since a much larger clone lies one base away. The chain uses TRBV5-8 and TRBJ1-4; 7 bases map to TRBD1. CDR1 is SGHTS and CDR2 is YDEGEE in the germline V gene. CDR3 length: 15 amino acids. The CDR3 bases are TGTGCCAGCAGCACCGGACAGGCGGGGTATGAAAAACTGCTTTTT. Amino acid sequence: CASSTGQAGYEKLLF.

The CDR3 coding sequence is TGCAGCGTCATGGGGACAGGAACGAACACCGGGGAGCTGTTTTTT. It is translated as CSVMGTGTNTGELFF. The chain employs TRBV29-1 and TRBJ2-2; 8 positions agree with TRBD1. The ends lost 6 bases at V and 0 bases at J; junction bases unmatched: 6. The CDR3 is 15 amino acids. Germline CDR1 is SQVTM and CDR2 is ANQGSEA.

The V gene is TRBV4-3, the J gene TRBJ2-7; tentatively, D is TRBD1 or TRBD2 (6 bases each). The CDR3 sequence is 14 residues long. CDR1 is LGHNA and CDR2 is YSLEER in the germline V gene. Trimming stripped 2 bases from V and 5 bases from J, with 13 bases between. The CDR3 DNA follows: TGCGCCAGCAGCCAACGAGGGGGGCCTGACGAGCAGTACTTC. Protein sequence: CASSQRGGPDEQYF.